The T cell receptor beta chain described here comes from a study of blood T cell repertoires in COVID-19. Sequencing used immunoSEQ multiplex PCR; TCRdb keeps in-frame clones, though not all of them. Of 200,000 to 250,000 clones in the sample, roughly 87% were seen once. Germline CDR1 is MDHEN and CDR2 is SYDVKM. This CDR3 is built from 13 residues. The V and J ends lost 6 bases and 4 bases, in that order; junction bases with no gene match: 5. Sample: peripheral blood. The rearrangement joins TRBV28 to TRBJ2-7; 8 bases agree with TRBD1. This TCR derives from a woman aged 18-29 years who had recovered from COVID-19. The CDR3, as DNA: TGTGCCAGCAGAATTCGACAGGGGTACGAGCAGTACTTC. It yields the protein CASRIRQGYEQYF.